This T cell receptor (beta chain) was identified during a study of blood T cells in healthy people across ages. Study-level findings and limits: In older individuals, TCR beta diversity per million T cells was lower, falling roughly linearly with age.

This clonotype was detected ten times or more. Its antigen is not known. The germline gives CDR1 SGHRS, CDR2 YFSETQ. J was trimmed by 9 bases and V by 9 bases; bases with no gene match: 12. This CDR3 is built from 13 residues. Together with a sample-barcoded 5' primer, a J-beta primer mix was included in a second PCR lasting about 7 to 12 cycles. MiXCR was run by TCRdb on the 5' RACE reads, yielding one entry per CDR3 protein. The sample comprises roughly 1.5 million distinct CDR3 sequences, 35% to 45% of which are singletons, and just over 4% rests with the top ten. The sample consisted of blood. The rearrangement joins TRBV5-1 to TRBJ2-1; TRBD2 agrees at 7 bases. This TCR came from a woman between 18 and 29 years old in good health. Written as DNA, the CDR3 is TGCGCCACCCACCCAGGCGGGGAGGGTGAGCAGTTCTTC. Translating it yields CATHPGGEGEQFF.